The entry below gives a single T cell receptor (beta chain) sequence along with its context. This sample includes further DNA sequences coding for the same CDR3. Looked up from germline, CDR1 is SGHDT and CDR2 is YYEEEE. The CDR3 sequence is 11 residues long. Trimming pared 2 bases from V and 5 bases from J, leaving 4 bases between. The data originate from a study of cytomegalovirus exposure and HLA in healthy donors. PCR primers comprised 60 Vbeta and 13 Jbeta primers. Sequenced by immunoSEQ multiplex PCR; TCRdb stores in-frame clones only, minus some. This table holds 160,000 or so clones, approximately 81% found once.

The V call is TRBV5-6, the J call TRBJ2-5; D unclear. Sequencing was performed on PBMCs. The sequence was collected from a woman between 18 and 30 years old in good health and CMV-seronegative. The CDR3 loop reads CASSLSETQYF. The CDR3 DNA reads TGTGCCAGCAGCTTATCGGAGACCCAGTACTTC.